This TCR beta chain is drawn from a study of T cell responses to AZD1222 COVID-19 vaccine (dated by TCRdb to the early 2020s). Turning to the overall study: AZD1222 recipients with second doses at about 4 weeks or about 12 weeks were pooled, because spike-specific TCR depth and breadth did not differ between schedules. A total of 230 to 250 trial participants underwent TCR sequencing, of whom roughly 210 received two doses of AZD1222 and about 25 received two doses of the MenACWY control vaccine. Trial participants were enrolled into age subgroups of 18-55, 56-69 and 70-plus years, which contained roughly 140, 27 and 60 TCR-sequenced participants, respectively.

What this sample's time point label stands for: baseline before first vaccination. Vaccinee samples were obtained from the UK trials COV001 and COV002, which included a single-blind randomized controlled phase 2/3 trial of AZD1222 (ChAdOx1 nCoV-19) in healthy adults. Trial participant PBMC samples were collected at day 0 and day 28 after the second dose for TCRbeta chain sequencing. Study-wide conclusions, independent of this receptor: CD4 TCRs associated with the vaccine covered the entire spike protein, and the dominant responses were in regions 160-218 and 743-854. Participants were mostly white British and included more females than males, and it was suggested by the authors that clonal diversity may have been underestimated. The 56-69-year group was small, and its depth increase did not reach significance, likely because of low power. Spike-specific TCR breadth and depth rose significantly after two AZD1222 doses compared with day 0 and with MenACWY recipients. Because no day 14 peak-response samples were available, repertoires were characterized only after the peak T cell response. Conclusions about previously exposed vaccinees are limited, since just five or six AZD1222 recipients were seropositive for SARS-CoV-2 at baseline. Reportedly, almost half of the unique spike-specific TCRs recognized epitopes lying outside the regions that are mutated in the B.1.351 and B.1.1.7 variants.

The CDR3 regions of human TCRbeta chains were analyzed by immunosequencing. The published analysis was carried out like this. TCRs in the repertoires were matched against a reference library of SARS-CoV-2-specific TCRs that had been generated with the MIRA antigen-specificity platform. Breadth was defined as the fraction of unique TCRs that were SARS-CoV-2-associated, and depth was defined as the fraction of total T cells that were SARS-CoV-2-associated. Using the MIRA data, every spike-specific TCR was mapped to the spike region that the TCR reacted to and assigned to either a CD4 or a CD8 class. Log10-transformed breadth and depth values were compared by one-way ANOVA with Sidak's multiple comparisons tests. The table comes from immuneACCESS by way of TCRdb, which keeps in-frame sequences with V and J called. Part of the clones is missing from these tables; in studies checked, under half for an unresolved V gene and the rest for unknown reasons. V, J and clone size are those of that table, while D and trimming were read from the DNA. In all, the sample holds approximately 50,000 clones, and about 83% of those were seen once. Around 7% of the sample goes to the ten largest clones.

Germline trimming amounts to 3 bases on V and 1 base on J, with 11 as the count of junction bases outside the gene matches. CDR1 DFQATT and CDR2 SNEGSKA were looked up in the germline V gene (reference sequence). The CDR3 runs 17 amino acids, cysteine and phenylalanine included. The only DNA kept is the CDR3, 51 bases in frame from the first base. About this clone: The antigen this receptor binds is unknown. The record has no base qualities; no much larger clone is one base away.

The sequenced sample was peripheral blood, obtained on day 0 of AZD1222 vaccination. The rearranged chain carries TRBV20-1 and TRBJ1-3, with 8 middle bases fitting TRBD1. The TCR was taken from an adult in good health. The bases read TGCAGTGCTAGTAGGGGCTTCAGGGGGCTTTCTGGAAACACCATATATTTT. This gives the protein CSASRGFRGLSGNTIYF.